This TCR beta chain was obtained from a study of blood T cells in healthy people across ages. Findings and caveats of the study: Higher diversity and more naive CD4+ cells were features of long-lived donors, compared to aged donors. CMV status of donors was unknown, possibly confounding expanded clonotype changes. Among T cells, TCR beta diversity per million cells dropped roughly linearly as age rose.

V was clipped by 7 bases and J by 7 bases, with 10 bases between them. The CDR3 covers 12 residues. Looked up from germline, CDR1 is KGHDR and CDR2 is SFDVKD. A word on this clonotype: No antigen is known for it.

About 10 milliliters of peripheral blood were drawn from each donor into EDTA-treated tubes. A second roughly 6 to 12 cycle PCR used barcoded and J-beta primers. TCRdb reprocessed the 5' RACE reads via MiXCR and lists one record per CDR3 protein. The data contain around 650,000 distinct CDR3 sequences, roughly 43% of them singletons. V and J are TRBV24-1 and TRBJ2-1; D ambiguous. Sequencing was done on a sample of blood. This clonotype originated in a man older than 75 in good health. This CDR3 is CATRIFGNEQFF. The DNA for the CDR3 is TGTGCCACCAGGATCTTCGGTAATGAGCAGTTCTTC.